This entry describes one TCR beta chain. V shed 4 bases and J shed 1 base, with 9 bases lying between them. Germline-derived CDR1 and CDR2 are SGHDN and FVKESK. This CDR3 region has 14 residues. This record belongs to a study of blood T cell repertoires in COVID-19. Study-level information: PBMCs, B-cell-depleted T cells, or T cells were the source of the cDNA or gDNA that made up the material.

Per the original data handling: Amplification with reference gene primers provided the estimates of nucleated cell counts. Generated by immunoSEQ multiplex PCR, the TCRdb table keeps only in-frame clones and is missing some. Clone size and V and J calls were adopted from that table, with D and trimming inferred from the DNA. In the table there are 250,000 to 300,000 clones, around 87% of which are singletons. The sequence was obtained from a woman aged 40 to 50 who had recovered from COVID-19. The specimen was peripheral blood. The V gene is TRBV14, the J gene TRBJ2-3, with D uncertain. DNA for the CDR3: TGTGCCAGCAGCCCCCTCTTAGGCACAGATACGCAGTATTTT. It translates to CASSPLLGTDTQYF.